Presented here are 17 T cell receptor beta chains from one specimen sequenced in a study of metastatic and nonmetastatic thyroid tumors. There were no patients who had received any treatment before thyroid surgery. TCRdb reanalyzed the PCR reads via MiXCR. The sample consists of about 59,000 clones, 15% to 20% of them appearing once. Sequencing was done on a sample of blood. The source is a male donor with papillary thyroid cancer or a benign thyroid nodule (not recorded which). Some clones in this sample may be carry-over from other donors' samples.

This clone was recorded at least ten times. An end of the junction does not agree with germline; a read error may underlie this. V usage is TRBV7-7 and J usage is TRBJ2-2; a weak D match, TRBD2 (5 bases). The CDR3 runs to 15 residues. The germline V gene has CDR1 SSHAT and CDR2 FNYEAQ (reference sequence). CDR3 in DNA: TGTGCTAGCAGCAGCCTAAAGGGCGAGGGCGGGGAGCTGTTTTTT. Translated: CASSSLKGEGGELFF.

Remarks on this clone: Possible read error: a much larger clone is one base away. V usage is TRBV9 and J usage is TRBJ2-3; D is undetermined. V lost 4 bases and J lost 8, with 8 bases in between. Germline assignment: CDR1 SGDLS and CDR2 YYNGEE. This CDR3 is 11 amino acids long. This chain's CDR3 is CASSSKGTQYF. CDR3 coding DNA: TGTGCCAGCAGCTCCAAGGGTACGCAGTATTTT.

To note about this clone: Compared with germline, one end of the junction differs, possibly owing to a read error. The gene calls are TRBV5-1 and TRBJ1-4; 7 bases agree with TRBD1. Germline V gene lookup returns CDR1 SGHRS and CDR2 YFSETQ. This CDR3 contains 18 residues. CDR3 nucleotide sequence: TGTGCCAGCATTTTGCAGGCCCCGGGGACAGAGGAAAATGAAAAACTGTTTTTT. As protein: CASILQAPGTEENEKLFF.

CDR3 region: CASSLALAMIWSYEQYF. The CDR3, as DNA: TGTGCCAGCAGTTTAGCCCTAGCGATGATATGGTCATACGAGCAGTACTTC. The rearrangement uses TRBV12-3 or TRBV12-4 and TRBJ2-7; tentative D call: TRBD2 (6 bases). Trimming removed 0 bases at V and 4 bases at J, with 19 bases between. CDR3 length equals 17 residues.

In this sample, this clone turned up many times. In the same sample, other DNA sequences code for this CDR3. Here the CDR3 reads CASSQISPDRGGYEQYV. The CDR3 coding sequence is TGTGCCAGCAGCCAAATCTCCCCGGACAGGGGGGGGTACGAGCAGTACGTC. The rearrangement joins TRBV6-8 to TRBJ2-7, with 10 bases that match TRBD1. Trimming removed 6 bases from V and 4 bases from J; junction bases left unmatched: 15. CDR1 is MNHGY and CDR2 is SAAAGT in the germline V gene. The length of the CDR3 is 17 residues.

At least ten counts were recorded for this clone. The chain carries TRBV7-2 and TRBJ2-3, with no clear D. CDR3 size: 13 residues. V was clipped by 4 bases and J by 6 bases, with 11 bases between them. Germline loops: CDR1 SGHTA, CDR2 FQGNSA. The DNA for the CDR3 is TGTGCCAGCAGCTCCGGGTTTGGGGATACGCAGTATTTT. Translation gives CASSSGFGDTQYF.

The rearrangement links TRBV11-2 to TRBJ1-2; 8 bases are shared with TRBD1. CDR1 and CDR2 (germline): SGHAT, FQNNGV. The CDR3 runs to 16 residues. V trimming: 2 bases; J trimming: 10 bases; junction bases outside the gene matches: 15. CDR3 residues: CASSLSRGLLQGAYTF. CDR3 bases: TGTGCCAGCAGCTTATCCAGGGGGCTTCTCCAGGGAGCCTACACCTTC.

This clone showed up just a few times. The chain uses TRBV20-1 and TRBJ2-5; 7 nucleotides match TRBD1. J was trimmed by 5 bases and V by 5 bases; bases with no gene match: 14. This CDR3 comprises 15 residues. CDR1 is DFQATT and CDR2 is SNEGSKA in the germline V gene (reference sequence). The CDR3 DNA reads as TGCAGTGCTGAAGGGAGAGGGGGCGGATTGGAGACCCAGTACTTC. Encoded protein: CSAEGRGGGLETQYF.

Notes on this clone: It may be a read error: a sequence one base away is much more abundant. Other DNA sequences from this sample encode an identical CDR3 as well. The CDR3 bases are TGTGCCAGCAGCGTAAGCCCCGGGAACACTGAAGCCTTCTTT. Amino acids: CASSVSPGNTEAFF. The chain has TRBV9 and TRBJ1-1; D remains ambiguous. There are 14 residues in the CDR3. Germline CDR1 reads SGDLS; CDR2 reads YYNGEE. The full variable domain, completed using reference TRBV9 and TRBJ1-1, is DSGVTQTPKHLITATGQRVTLRCSPRSGDLSVYWYQQSLDQGLQFLIQYYNGEERAKGNILERFSAQQFPDLHSELNLSSLELGDSALYFCASSVSPGNTEAFFGQGTRLTVV.

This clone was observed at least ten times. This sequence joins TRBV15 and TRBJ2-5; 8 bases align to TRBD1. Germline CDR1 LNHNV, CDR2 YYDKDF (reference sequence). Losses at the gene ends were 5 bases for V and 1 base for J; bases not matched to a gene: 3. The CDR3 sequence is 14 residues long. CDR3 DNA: TGTGCCACCAGCTGGACAGGGCGCCAAGAGACCCAGTACTTC. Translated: CATSWTGRQETQYF.

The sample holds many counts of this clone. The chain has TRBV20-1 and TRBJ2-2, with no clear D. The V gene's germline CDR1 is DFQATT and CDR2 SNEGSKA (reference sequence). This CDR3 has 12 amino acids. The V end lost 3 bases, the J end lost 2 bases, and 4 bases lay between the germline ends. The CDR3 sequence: CSASTNTGELFF. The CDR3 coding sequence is TGCAGTGCTAGCACCAACACCGGGGAGCTGTTTTTT.

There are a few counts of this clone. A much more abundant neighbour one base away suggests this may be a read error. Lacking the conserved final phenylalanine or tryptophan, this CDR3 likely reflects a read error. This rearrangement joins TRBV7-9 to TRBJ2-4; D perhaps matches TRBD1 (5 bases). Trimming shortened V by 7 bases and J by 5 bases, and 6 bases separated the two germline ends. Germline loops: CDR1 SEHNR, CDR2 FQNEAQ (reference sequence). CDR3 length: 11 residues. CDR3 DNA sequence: TGTGCCAGCATGGGGCAAAACATTCAGTACTCC. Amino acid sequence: CASMGQNIQYS.

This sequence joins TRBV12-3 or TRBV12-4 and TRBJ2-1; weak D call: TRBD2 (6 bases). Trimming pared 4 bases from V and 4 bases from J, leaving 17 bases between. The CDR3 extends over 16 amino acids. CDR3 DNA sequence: TGTGCCAGCAGTTGCTCCCCTGGACTACTTTACAATGAGCAGTTCTTC. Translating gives CASSCSPGLLYNEQFF.

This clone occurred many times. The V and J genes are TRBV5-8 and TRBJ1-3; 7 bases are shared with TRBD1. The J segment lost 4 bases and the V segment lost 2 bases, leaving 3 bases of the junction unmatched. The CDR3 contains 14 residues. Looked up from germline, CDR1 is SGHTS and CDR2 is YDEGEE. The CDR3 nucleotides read TGTGCCAGCAGCTTAGGGGGCTACGGAAACACCATATATTTT. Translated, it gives CASSLGGYGNTIYF.

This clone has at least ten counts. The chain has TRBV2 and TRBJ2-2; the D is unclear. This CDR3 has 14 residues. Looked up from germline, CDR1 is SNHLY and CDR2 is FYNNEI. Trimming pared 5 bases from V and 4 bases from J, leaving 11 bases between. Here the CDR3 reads CASSSLVGTGELFF. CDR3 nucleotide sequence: TGTGCCAGCAGTTCCTTAGTGGGCACCGGGGAGCTGTTTTTT.

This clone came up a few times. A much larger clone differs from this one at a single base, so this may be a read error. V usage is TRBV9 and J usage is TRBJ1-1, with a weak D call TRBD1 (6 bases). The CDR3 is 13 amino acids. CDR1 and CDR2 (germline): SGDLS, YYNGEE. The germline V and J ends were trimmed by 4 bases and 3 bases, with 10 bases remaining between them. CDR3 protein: CASSSTGHTEAFF. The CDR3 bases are TGTGCCAGCAGCTCAACAGGGCACACTGAAGCTTTCTTT.

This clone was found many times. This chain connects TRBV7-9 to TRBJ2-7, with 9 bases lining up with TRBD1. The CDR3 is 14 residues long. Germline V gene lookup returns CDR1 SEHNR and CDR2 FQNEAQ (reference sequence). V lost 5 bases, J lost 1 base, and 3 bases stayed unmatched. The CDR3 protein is CASSAQGASYEQYF. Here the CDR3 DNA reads TGTGCCAGCAGCGCACAGGGGGCTTCCTACGAGCAGTACTTC.